Sequencing of this T cell receptor (beta chain) was carried out in a study of CXCR3-negative and CXCR3-positive naive CD8 T cells. Across the whole study: Overall TRB read output was approximately 150 million, and each library contained about 1.5 +/- 0.3 million reads.

CDR3 size: 15 residues. In germline, CDR1 is DFQATT, CDR2 SNEGSKA (reference sequence). Sorts that each held 300,000 cells were run in triplicate for every CD8+ T cell subset. Identification of naive CD8+ T cells rested on CD45RO-CCR7+CD27+CD95- status. Regarding the study as a whole: Naive cells with CXCR3 showed TRB CDR3s that were more hydrophobic than those in CXCR3-negative naive cells. Memory CD8+ cells showed much lower diversity, while both naive subsets were comparably high.

UMI-tagged TRB cDNA libraries were built via 5' RACE. Following a re-call of the 5' RACE reads, TCRdb has one entry per CDR3 protein and lacks DNA. Found here are 55,000 to 75,000 distinct CDR3 sequences; the top ten clones hold around 0.7%. Regarding this clonotype: Its specificity is not known.

V is TRBV20-1 and J is TRBJ2-1; there is no DNA to check the TCRdb D call of TRBD1. The sequenced sample consisted of naive CXCR3+ CD8+ T cells from blood. Subset given: CD45RO-CCR7+CD27+CD95- naive CD8+ T cells expressing CXCR3 (TNR3+). The sequence came from a human donor in good health. Some clones in this sample may be carry-over from other donors' samples. The CDR3 is CSADSGTGGVNEQFF.